The 12 T cell receptor beta chains below come from one sample, sequenced in a study of cytotoxic CD8 clonotypes in ibrutinib-treated CLL. Produced via immunoSEQ multiplex PCR; TCRdb's table is partial and in-frame only. This sample has about 140,000 clones; 80% occur once, and the top ten carry 6.5% to 8%. The source was PBMCs, collected after 36 months of ibrutinib treatment. Receptors originate from a human donor with chronic lymphocytic leukemia.

The chain employs TRBV9 and TRBJ1-3; TRBD1 matches at 9 bases. After removal of 4 bases from V and 2 bases from J, the junction contained 7 bases not matched to a gene. The CDR3 runs 16 residues. The germline CDR1 and CDR2 sequences are SGDLS and YYNGEE. This CDR3 is CASSQQGAIAGNTIYF. CDR3 DNA: TGTGCCAGCAGCCAACAGGGGGCAATTGCTGGAAACACCATATATTTT.

For this clone: Other nucleotide sequences in the sample specify the same CDR3. V and J are TRBV2 and TRBJ1-5; D might be TRBD1 (6 bases). V was cut by 4 bases and J by 2 bases, with 6 bases left in between. The CDR3 spans 13 residues. Germline V lookup: CDR1 SNHLY, CDR2 FYNNEI. The CDR3 DNA reads as TGTGCCAGCAGTGGACAGGGCAATCAGCCCCAGCATTTT. This translates into CASSGQGNQPQHF.

The J gene is TRBJ1-3, the V gene TRBV4-1; D ambiguous. V was trimmed by 4 bases and J by 6 bases, leaving 16 bases between them. Germline V gene sequence: CDR1 MGHRA, CDR2 YSYEKL. This CDR3 is built from 15 residues. This CDR3 is CASSRAPVLVNTIYF. CDR3 coding DNA: TGCGCCAGCAGCCGGGCGCCGGTCCTCGTAAACACCATATATTTT.

Only a few counts were recorded for this clone. The V gene is TRBV5-1, the J gene TRBJ2-7; D gene unclear. The CDR3 spans 13 residues. The ends were cut back, 7 bases at V and 6 bases at J, with 17 bases in the middle. Germline V gives CDR1 SGHRS, CDR2 YFSETQ. The CDR3 bases are TGCGCCAGCCTATCCCCCACATCGGGCGAGCAGTACTTC. Translating gives CASLSPTSGEQYF.

The chain combines TRBV28 with TRBJ2-7; D might be TRBD2 (6 bases). Germline CDR1 MDHEN, CDR2 SYDVKM. V lost 3 bases, J lost 5 bases, and 14 bases lay in between. This CDR3 contains 14 residues. The CDR3 DNA reads as TGTGCCAGCAGTTTCGGAGGGTTTCAACACGAGCAGTACTTC. Translation gives CASSFGGFQHEQYF.

The chain has TRBV5-1 and TRBJ2-3, with D possibly being TRBD2 (6 bases). This CDR3 is 14 amino acids long. The V gene lost 3 bases and the J gene lost 2 bases, with 10 bases spanning the gap. Germline-derived CDR1 and CDR2 are SGHRS and YFSETQ. Here the CDR3 DNA reads TGCGCCAGCAGCTCGGGAGTTTACACAGATACGCAGTATTTT. This translates into CASSSGVYTDTQYF.

The gene calls are TRBV7-2 and TRBJ2-7, with D perhaps being TRBD1 or TRBD2 (5 bases each). There are 15 residues in the CDR3. Germline assignment: CDR1 SGHTA and CDR2 FQGNSA. Deletions cut 2 bases from V and 5 bases from J, with 16 bases between. Here the CDR3 DNA reads TGTGCCAGCAGCTTATGGGTCAGGGACGGGAACGAGCAGTACTTC. It yields the protein CASSLWVRDGNEQYF.

CDR3 sequence (DNA): TGTGCCAGCAGCCCATCCGGGACCCACTCTCAGAAGCAGTTCTTC. Amino acid sequence: CASSPSGTHSQKQFF. The chain recombines TRBV9 with TRBJ2-1; D assignment may be TRBD1 or TRBD2 (5 bases each). This CDR3 has 15 amino acids. Trimming stripped 4 bases from V and 11 bases from J, with 22 bases between. Per the germline V gene, CDR1 is SGDLS and CDR2 is YYNGEE.

The rearrangement links TRBV27 to TRBJ1-6; a weak D match, TRBD1 (6 bases). Trimming shortened V by 3 bases and J by 7 bases, and 16 bases separated the two germline ends. There are 16 residues in the CDR3. CDR1 MNHEY and CDR2 SMNVEV come from the germline V gene (reference sequence). CDR3 sequence (DNA): TGTGCCAGCAGTTTCGGGGGGCCCATCCCAAATTCACCCCTCCACTTT. It specifies CASSFGGPIPNSPLHF.

Written as DNA, the CDR3 is TGTGCCAGCAGTGAGGCCGGCGGGAGGGCTTACAATGAGCAGTTCTTC. Protein: CASSEAGGRAYNEQFF. V gene TRBV25-1 combines with J gene TRBJ2-1; 9 nucleotides match TRBD2. Looked up from germline, CDR1 is MGHDK and CDR2 is SYGVNS. This CDR3 is built from 16 residues. V shed 3 bases and J 4 bases; nucleotides not matched to a gene: 7.

The chain combines TRBV7-9 with TRBJ2-3; D uncertain. CDR1 is SEHNR, CDR2 FQNEAQ, per germline (reference sequence). The V and J ends lost 2 bases and 0 bases respectively, with 12 bases between them. The CDR3 runs 16 residues. The CDR3 DNA reads TGTGCCAGCAGCTTACCTGACCGTTGGAGCACAGATACGCAGTATTTT. Protein sequence: CASSLPDRWSTDTQYF.

This chain links TRBV2 with TRBJ2-1, with no clear D. Trimming shortened V by 5 bases and J by 7 bases, and 3 bases separated the two germline ends. The germline gives CDR1 SNHLY, CDR2 FYNNEI. This CDR3 has 10 residues. As DNA, the CDR3 is TGTGCCAGCAGTTCGAATGAGCAGTTCTTC. Encoded protein: CASSSNEQFF.